This TCR beta chain emerged from a study of T-cell memory formation after mild COVID-19. Of note for this clonotype: Antigen: not known.

The study's findings and limits: Of the contracting clones, CD4+ ones lay mainly in CM and EM, and CD8+ ones in EMRA.

Researchers used 5'RACE with constant-segment primers to make TCR alpha and TCR beta cDNA libraries that carry sample barcodes and UMIs. TCRdb re-analysed the 5' RACE reads in MiXCR, keeping a single row per CDR3 protein. The sample has 120,000 to 150,000 distinct CDR3 sequences, 13% to 15% seen once; the top ten hold around 30%. From germline, CDR1 is PRHDT and CDR2 FYEKMQ (reference sequence). V shed 5 bases, J shed 4 bases, and the junction held 8 bases outside the gene matches. The CDR3 sequence is 14 residues long. The sequencing sample was made of PBMCs or a T cell subset sorted from them (not recorded which). This chain joins TRBV13 and TRBJ2-7; 7 bases agree with TRBD1. This sequence originates from an adult woman who had mild COVID-19 (a few samples of this study predate the infection). Cell type and time point are not known. DNA for the CDR3: TGTGCCAGCAGCACCGGGACAGCTCCTTACGAGCAGTACTTC. It specifies CASSTGTAPYEQYF.